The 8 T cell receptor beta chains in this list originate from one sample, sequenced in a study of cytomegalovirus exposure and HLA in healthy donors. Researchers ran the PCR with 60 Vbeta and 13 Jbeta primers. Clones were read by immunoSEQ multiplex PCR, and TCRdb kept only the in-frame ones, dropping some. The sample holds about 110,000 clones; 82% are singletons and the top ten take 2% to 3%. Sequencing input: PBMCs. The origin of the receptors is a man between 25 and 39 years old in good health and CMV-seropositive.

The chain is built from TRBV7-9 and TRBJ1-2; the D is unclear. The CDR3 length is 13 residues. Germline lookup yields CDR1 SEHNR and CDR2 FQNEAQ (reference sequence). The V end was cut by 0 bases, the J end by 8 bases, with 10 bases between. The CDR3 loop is CASSLADRSGYTF. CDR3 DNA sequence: TGTGCCAGCAGCTTAGCGGATCGTAGCGGCTACACCTTC.

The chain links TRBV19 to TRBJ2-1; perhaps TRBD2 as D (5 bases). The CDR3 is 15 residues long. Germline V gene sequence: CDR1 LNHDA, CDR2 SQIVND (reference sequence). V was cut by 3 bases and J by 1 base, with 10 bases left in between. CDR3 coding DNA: TGTGCCAGTAGTATTTTCGGGGATTCCTACAATGAGCAGTTCTTC. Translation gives CASSIFGDSYNEQFF.

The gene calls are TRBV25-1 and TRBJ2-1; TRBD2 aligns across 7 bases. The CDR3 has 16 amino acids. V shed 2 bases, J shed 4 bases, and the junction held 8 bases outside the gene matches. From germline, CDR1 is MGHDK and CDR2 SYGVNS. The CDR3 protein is CASSELSSGVYNEQFF. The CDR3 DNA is TGTGCCAGCAGTGAACTGTCTAGCGGTGTTTACAATGAGCAGTTCTTC.

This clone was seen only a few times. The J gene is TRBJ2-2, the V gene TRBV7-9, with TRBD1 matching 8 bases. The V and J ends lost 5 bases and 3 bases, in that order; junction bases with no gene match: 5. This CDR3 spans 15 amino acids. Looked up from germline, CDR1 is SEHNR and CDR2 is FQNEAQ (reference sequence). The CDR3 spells CASSPTGAHTGELFF. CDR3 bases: TGTGCCAGCAGCCCGACAGGGGCCCACACCGGGGAGCTGTTTTTT.

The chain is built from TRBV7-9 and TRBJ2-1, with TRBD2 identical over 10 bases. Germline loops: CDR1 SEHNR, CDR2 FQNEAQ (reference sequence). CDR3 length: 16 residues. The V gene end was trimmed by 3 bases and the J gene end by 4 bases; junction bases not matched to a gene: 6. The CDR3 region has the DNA TGTGCCAGCAGCTTCCTAGCGGGGGTAGATTACAATGAGCAGTTCTTC. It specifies CASSFLAGVDYNEQFF.

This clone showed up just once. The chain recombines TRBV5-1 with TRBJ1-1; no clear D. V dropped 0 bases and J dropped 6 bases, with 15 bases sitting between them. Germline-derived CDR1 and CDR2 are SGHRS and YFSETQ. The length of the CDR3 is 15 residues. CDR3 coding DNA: TGCGCCAGCAGCTTGGGGCGGGAAGCAAGGGCTGAAGCTTTCTTT. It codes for CASSLGREARAEAFF.

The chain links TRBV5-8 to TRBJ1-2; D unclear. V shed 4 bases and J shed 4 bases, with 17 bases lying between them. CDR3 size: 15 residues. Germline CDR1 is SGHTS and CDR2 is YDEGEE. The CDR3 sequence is CASSHGGGRPYGYTF. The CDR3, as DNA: TGTGCCAGCAGCCACGGAGGTGGGCGCCCCTATGGCTACACCTTC. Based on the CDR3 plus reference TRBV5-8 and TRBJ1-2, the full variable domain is EAGVTQSPTHLIKTRGQQATLRCSPISGHTSVYWYQQALGLGLQFLLWYDEGEERNRGNFPPRFSGRQFPNYSSELNVNALELEDSALYLCASSHGGGRPYGYTFGSGTRLTVV.

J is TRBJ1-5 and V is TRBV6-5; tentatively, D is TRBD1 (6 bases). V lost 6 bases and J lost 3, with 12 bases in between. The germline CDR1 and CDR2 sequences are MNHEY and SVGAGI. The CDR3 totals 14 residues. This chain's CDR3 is CASSLTGINQPQHF. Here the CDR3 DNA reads TGTGCCAGCAGCCTAACAGGGATCAATCAGCCCCAGCATTTT.